A single sample is the source of the 29 T cell receptor beta chains below, sequenced in a study of T-cell reconstitution after alpha-beta-depleted transplantation in children. Preparation of the TCRbeta library was carried out with unique molecular identifiers. TCRdb passed the PCR reads through MiXCR, listing each CDR3 protein once. The data contain 350,000 to 500,000 distinct CDR3 sequences, roughly 44% of them singletons. Sequences were derived from PBMCs, sampled before TCRalphabeta/CD19-depleted stem cell transplant. The receptors were gathered from a girl under 10 years old with aplastic anemia, due to receive a stem cell transplant.

The J gene is TRBJ2-3, the V gene TRBV11-2; the D is unclear. The CDR3 contains 17 residues. In germline, CDR1 is SGHAT, CDR2 FQNNGV. Trimming pared 3 bases from V and 4 bases from J, leaving 20 bases between. CDR3 in amino acids: CASSFSILGGGSDTQYF. CDR3 coding DNA: TGTGCCAGCAGCTTTTCGATTCTTGGTGGCGGATCAGATACGCAGTATTTT. The variable domain in full, with the rest retrieved from reference TRBV11-2 and TRBJ2-3, is EAGVAQSPRYKIIEKRQSVAFWCNPISGHATLYWYQQILGQGPKLLIQFQNNGVVDDSQLPKDRFSAERLKGVDSTLKIQPAKLEDSAVYLCASSFSILGGGSDTQYFGPGTRLTVL.

This clonotype was observed a handful of times. The chain links TRBV7-2 to TRBJ2-7, with 7 positions matching TRBD2. The germline V gene has CDR1 SGHTA and CDR2 FQGNSA. Losses at the gene ends were 2 bases for V and 4 bases for J; bases not matched to a gene: 8. The length of the CDR3 is 15 residues. The CDR3 loop is CASSLIWRERYEQYF. The CDR3 nucleotides read TGTGCCAGCAGCTTAATCTGGCGGGAGAGATACGAGCAGTACTTC.

In its sample, this clonotype was seen a few times. V usage is TRBV5-6 and J usage is TRBJ2-1, with D perhaps matching TRBD1 (5 bases). Germline loops: CDR1 SGHDT, CDR2 YYEEEE. This CDR3 region has 17 residues. V was pared by 6 bases and J by 7 bases, with 26 bases between. This CDR3 reads CASTLRGSTGRRNEQFF. In DNA form, the CDR3 reads TGTGCCAGCACCCTTAGGGGCTCTACCGGGCGTAGGAATGAGCAGTTCTTC.

This clonotype was observed a handful of times. J is TRBJ2-3 and V is TRBV5-1; a weak D match, TRBD1 (6 bases). The germline V gene has CDR1 SGHRS and CDR2 YFSETQ. CDR3 length: 14 amino acids. The V and J ends lost 5 bases and 2 bases respectively, with 12 bases between them. DNA for the CDR3: TGCGCCAGCAGTACCAGGACAGCCACAGATACGCAGTATTTT. The encoded protein is CASSTRTATDTQYF.

The J gene is TRBJ2-3, the V gene TRBV10-3, with 9 bases that match TRBD2. V was pared by 5 bases and J by 6 bases, with 3 bases of the junction left unmatched. The CDR3 is made up of 13 amino acids. CDR1 and CDR2 from the germline V gene are ENHRY and SYGVKD. The CDR3 coding sequence is TGTGCCATCAGTTTAGCGGGAGCGGATACGCAGTATTTT. Amino acid sequence: CAISLAGADTQYF.

J is TRBJ1-6 and V is TRBV28; 7 bases line up with TRBD1. Losses at the gene ends were 6 bases for V and 9 bases for J; bases not matched to a gene: 8. The CDR3 is 14 residues long. Germline CDR1 MDHEN, CDR2 SYDVKM. Here the CDR3 DNA reads TGTGCCAGCAGCTCGGACAGGAATGCTTCACCCCTCCACTTT. Translation: CASSSDRNASPLHF.

The chain uses TRBV6-5 and TRBJ1-6; D is possibly TRBD1 (5 bases). CDR1 and CDR2 from the germline V gene are MNHEY and SVGAGI. The CDR3 covers 15 residues. V shed 0 bases and J shed 14 bases, with 17 bases lying between them. CDR3 bases: TGTGCCAGCAGTTACTCTCGCCAGGGTGGTATCACCCTCCACTTT. The encoded protein is CASSYSRQGGITLHF.

The rearrangement links TRBV10-3 to TRBJ2-1; D is perhaps TRBD2 (7 bases). The CDR3 is 13 amino acids. Between the trimmed V and J ends, which lost 5 bases and 8 bases, there was a span of 13 bases. Germline CDR1 is ENHRY and CDR2 is SYGVKD. The CDR3 DNA follows: TGTGCCATCAGTAACCAGGGGAGGGATGAGCAGTTCTTC. Translation: CAISNQGRDEQFF.

The V and J genes are TRBV28 and TRBJ1-1; no clear D gene. Trimming stripped 10 bases from V and 0 bases from J, with 6 bases between. This CDR3 comprises 11 residues. Per the germline V gene, CDR1 is MDHEN and CDR2 is SYDVKM. CDR3 bases: TGTGCCACCACCCTGAACACTGAAGCTTTCTTT. This sequence encodes CATTLNTEAFF.

The chain recombines TRBV7-8 with TRBJ2-3; D is ambiguous. The CDR3 runs to 17 residues. Germline assignment: CDR1 SGHVS and CDR2 FQNEAQ. V lost 1 base to trimming and J lost 0 bases, with 14 bases between them. DNA of the CDR3: TGTGCCAGCAGCTTAGTTAGTCCGAGGTCCAGCACAGATACGCAGTATTTT. This encodes CASSLVSPRSSTDTQYF.

V usage is TRBV18 and J usage is TRBJ2-3; 11 bases agree with TRBD2. The length of the CDR3 is 16 residues. Trimming cost V 5 bases and J 6 bases; bases outside gene matches: 10. Germline CDR1 KGHSH, CDR2 LQKENI. In DNA, the CDR3 is TGTGCCAGCTCATCTCCGGGACTAGCGGTGGCGGATACGCAGTATTTT. Its translation: CASSSPGLAVADTQYF.

This clonotype has only a few counts. The chain links TRBV5-1 to TRBJ1-3; D is ambiguous. Germline V gene lookup returns CDR1 SGHRS and CDR2 YFSETQ. V lost 4 bases and J 4 bases, leaving 18 bases between the germline ends. This CDR3 spans 16 amino acids. In nucleotides, the CDR3 is TGCGCCAGCAGCCCGACTGACCCCTCTCGGGGAAACACCATATATTTT. Its protein is CASSPTDPSRGNTIYF. The whole variable domain, filled in from reference TRBV5-1 and TRBJ1-3, reads KAGVTQTPRYLIKTRGQQVTLSCSPISGHRSVSWYQQTPGQGLQFLFEYFSETQRNKGNFPGRFSGRQFSNSRSEMNVSTLELGDSALYLCASSPTDPSRGNTIYFGEGSWLTVV.

The sample holds many counts of this clonotype. In DNA form, the CDR3 reads TGTGCCAGCAGCCATGCCAGGCTCTACGGAAACACCATATATTTT. Protein product: CASSHARLYGNTIYF. The chain carries TRBV5-6 and TRBJ1-3; D is ambiguous. CDR1 is SGHDT, CDR2 YYEEEE, per germline. Trimming took off 4 bases at V and 4 bases at J, with 15 bases between the two ends. This CDR3 has 15 residues. Filled out from reference TRBV5-6 and TRBJ1-3, the complete variable domain reads DAGVTQSPTHLIKTRGQQVTLRCSPKSGHDTVSWYQQALGQGPQFIFQYYEEEERQRGNFPDRFSGHQFPNYSSELNVNALLLGDSALYLCASSHARLYGNTIYFGEGSWLTVV.

This clonotype turned up a few times. The rearrangement uses TRBV18 and TRBJ2-1; tentative D call: TRBD2 (6 bases). Between the trimmed V and J ends, which lost 0 bases and 3 bases, there was a span of 9 bases. Germline CDR1 KGHSH, CDR2 LQKENI. There are 15 residues in the CDR3. In nucleotides, the CDR3 is TGTGCCAGCTCACCACCGGGGGAGGACTACAATGAGCAGTTCTTC. It encodes CASSPPGEDYNEQFF. Full variable domain (outside the CDR3, taken from reference TRBV18 and TRBJ2-1): NAGVMQNPRHLVRRRGQEARLRCSPMKGHSHVYWYRQLPEEGLKFMVYLQKENIIDESGMPKERFSAEFPKEGPSILRIQQVVRGDSAAYFCASSPPGEDYNEQFFGPGTRLTVL.

The chain recombines TRBV3-1 with TRBJ1-3; 10 nucleotides align to TRBD1. The CDR3 consists of 17 residues. Germline-derived CDR1 and CDR2 are LGHDT and YNNKEL (reference sequence). Germline trimming cut 4 bases from V and 0 bases from J; bases unmatched to any gene: 6. The CDR3 is CASSPRGQGFSGNTIYF. The CDR3, as DNA: TGTGCCAGCAGCCCGCGGGGACAGGGGTTCTCTGGAAACACCATATATTTT.

This clonotype appeared many times. V gene TRBV5-1 combines with J gene TRBJ1-5; a weak D match, TRBD1 (6 bases). Per germline, CDR1 SGHRS and CDR2 YFSETQ. The CDR3 spans 14 residues. V was shortened by 4 bases and J by 3 bases, with 11 bases between the two germline ends. The CDR3, as DNA: TGCGCCAGCAGCCCAGGACAGAACAATCAGCCCCAGCATTTT. Amino acid sequence: CASSPGQNNQPQHF. Filled out from reference TRBV5-1 and TRBJ1-5, the complete variable domain reads KAGVTQTPRYLIKTRGQQVTLSCSPISGHRSVSWYQQTPGQGLQFLFEYFSETQRNKGNFPGRFSGRQFSNSRSEMNVSTLELGDSALYLCASSPGQNNQPQHFGDGTRLSIL.

On this clonotype: A much larger clone differs from this one at a single base, so this may be a read error. The chain links TRBV7-3 to TRBJ2-1, with a possible D match to TRBD2 (6 bases). V was cut by 4 bases and J by 2 bases, with 18 bases left in between. Germline CDR1 SGHTA, CDR2 FQGTGA. The CDR3 totals 17 residues. The DNA of the CDR3 is TGTGCCAGCAGCTCTCCTCGCGGGGAGAGCGCCTACAATGAGCAGTTCTTC. It translates to CASSSPRGESAYNEQFF.

This clonotype was counted many times. The V gene is TRBV7-3, the J gene TRBJ2-1, with D uncertain. Germline V gene lookup returns CDR1 SGHTA and CDR2 FQGTGA. Trimming removed 2 bases at V and 0 bases at J, with 5 bases between. This CDR3 contains 14 residues. CDR3 coding DNA: TGTGCCAGCAGCTTATCGAGCTCCTACAATGAGCAGTTCTTC. Its translation: CASSLSSSYNEQFF.

This clonotype was seen repeatedly, ten times or more. The chain links TRBV12-3 or TRBV12-4 to TRBJ2-2; D possibly corresponds to TRBD1 (7 bases). This CDR3 has 13 residues. V lost 8 bases to trimming and J lost 6 bases, with 13 bases between them. The CDR3 bases are TGTGCCAGCCTTCCAGGGGGGCCCGGGGAGCTGTTTTTT. Protein: CASLPGGPGELFF.

The J gene is TRBJ1-1, the V gene TRBV5-1, with D unclear. V gave up 3 bases and J gave up 0 bases, with 12 bases separating them. This CDR3 is 15 amino acids long. Germline V gene lookup returns CDR1 SGHRS and CDR2 YFSETQ. The CDR3 DNA reads TGCGCCAGCAGCTATACGATAGGACTGAACACTGAAGCTTTCTTT. It encodes CASSYTIGLNTEAFF.

The chain joins TRBV7-9 to TRBJ2-7; D gene uncertain. This CDR3 contains 13 residues. Trimming removed 5 bases at V and 3 bases at J, with 11 bases between. The germline V gene has CDR1 SEHNR and CDR2 FQNEAQ (reference sequence). In DNA, the CDR3 is TGTGCCAGCAGCCTGGGCATCCTCTACGAGCAGTACTTC. Its translation: CASSLGILYEQYF.

This chain joins TRBV21-1 and TRBJ1-3. TRBV21-1 is noted as a pseudogene. CDR3 length equals 14 residues. This CDR3 is CASSDRLSGNTIYF. DNA of the CDR3: TGTGCCAGCAGCGACCGACTCTCTGGAAACACCATATATTTT.

This clonotype has a count of ten or more. The chain links TRBV20-1 to TRBJ2-7; D uncertain. The germline V and J ends were trimmed by 1 base and 2 bases, with 18 bases remaining between them. CDR3 size: 16 residues. Per germline, CDR1 DFQATT and CDR2 SNEGSKA (reference sequence). The CDR3 protein is CSARVLLRTETYEQYF. DNA of the CDR3: TGCAGTGCTAGAGTCCTCCTCCGGACGGAGACCTACGAGCAGTACTTC.

This chain links TRBV20-1 with TRBJ2-1, with 8 positions matching TRBD2. The trim removed 4 bases at V and 3 bases at J, leaving 8 bases unmatched. CDR1 is DFQATT, CDR2 SNEGSKA, per germline (reference sequence). This CDR3 is built from 15 residues. The CDR3 DNA reads as TGCAGTGCTACTACGGGACTAGAGTACTACAATGAGCAGTTCTTC. Translated, it gives CSATTGLEYYNEQFF.

V usage is TRBV12-3 or TRBV12-4 and J usage is TRBJ2-7; 8 bases are a match to TRBD1. The CDR3 has 15 residues. Losses at the gene ends were 5 bases for V and 0 bases for J; bases not matched to a gene: 6. Written as DNA, the CDR3 is TGTGCCAGCAGTGGCCAGGGGGCCAGCTCCTACGAGCAGTACTTC. Amino acids: CASSGQGASSYEQYF.

This clonotype has at least ten counts. The J gene is TRBJ2-7, the V gene TRBV18; D unresolved. The V end was cut by 2 bases, the J end by 6 bases, with 8 bases between. CDR3 length: 12 amino acids. CDR1 and CDR2 (germline): KGHSH, LQKENI. This CDR3 is CASSPNRGEQYF. The CDR3 DNA reads as TGTGCCAGCTCACCAAACCGAGGCGAGCAGTACTTC.

This clonotype occurred many times. The chain is built from TRBV24-1 and TRBJ2-2, with D tentatively TRBD2 (5 bases). The germline V gene has CDR1 KGHDR and CDR2 SFDVKD. V dropped 3 bases and J dropped 0 bases, with 10 bases sitting between them. The CDR3 is made up of 16 amino acids. The CDR3 nucleotides are TGTGCCACCAGTGATGGTACCGGGGCGAACACCGGGGAGCTGTTTTTT. Encoded protein: CATSDGTGANTGELFF.

This chain uses TRBV4-1 with TRBJ2-3, with 9 bases lining up with TRBD2. The CDR3 has 19 residues. V lost 0 bases and J lost 0; bases outside the gene matches: 10. Germline CDR1 is MGHRA and CDR2 is YSYEKL. The CDR3 DNA follows: TGCGCCAGCAGCCAAGATCCGGCGGGAGGGTCCCCTAGCACAGATACGCAGTATTTT. Its translation: CASSQDPAGGSPSTDTQYF.

This clonotype was recorded at least ten times. The chain combines TRBV29-1 with TRBJ2-7; 7 bases line up with TRBD1. This CDR3 comprises 13 residues. Germline trimming cut 7 bases from V and 2 bases from J; bases unmatched to any gene: 8. In germline, CDR1 is SQVTM, CDR2 ANQGSEA. CDR3 protein: CSASDRRPYEQYF. The CDR3 nucleotides read TGCAGCGCCTCGGACAGGAGACCCTACGAGCAGTACTTC.